Below are 10 T cell receptor beta chains sequenced from a single sample in a study of blood T cells in healthy people across ages. The second PCR ran about 6 to 11 cycles with a sample-barcoded 5' primer and J-beta primers. In TCRdb, the 5' RACE reads were re-called with MiXCR into one record per CDR3 protein. The sample has over 950,000 distinct CDR3 sequences; roughly half are singletons. The specimen sequenced was blood. Receptors were obtained from a woman in her sixties in good health.

The chain joins TRBV5-1 to TRBJ2-3, with D tentatively TRBD1 (5 bases). In germline, CDR1 is SGHRS, CDR2 YFSETQ. CDR3 length: 14 amino acids. V gave up 6 bases and J gave up 1 base, with 12 bases separating them. The CDR3 coding sequence is TGCGCCAGCACCTCTACGACAGGCACAGATACGCAGTATTTT. Protein product: CASTSTTGTDTQYF.

J is TRBJ2-5 and V is TRBV29-1; 14 nucleotides agree with TRBD2. CDR3 length equals 15 residues. CDR1 SQVTM and CDR2 ANQGSEA come from the germline V gene. V lost 1 base to trimming and J lost 11 bases; unmatched junction nucleotides: 9. As DNA, the CDR3 is TGCAGCGTTGAAGGGACTAGCGGGGGGAACAATGAGCAGTACTTC. Translating it yields CSVEGTSGGNNEQYF.

DNA of the CDR3: TGTGCCAGCAGCAAACTGACAGGGGGCGGATCATACGAGCAGTACTTC. Translation: CASSKLTGGGSYEQYF. V and J are TRBV11-2 and TRBJ2-7; 10 nucleotides align to TRBD1. Germline CDR1 SGHAT, CDR2 FQNNGV. The ends lost 5 bases at V and 4 bases at J; junction bases unmatched: 11. The CDR3 has 16 residues.

This clonotype came up a few times. The chain is built from TRBV24-1 and TRBJ2-5, with D perhaps TRBD1 (5 bases). This CDR3 is 12 amino acids long. Germline CDR1 reads KGHDR; CDR2 reads SFDVKD. Trimming left V 0 bases short and J 8 bases short, with 6 bases between. The CDR3 here is CATSDLQGTQYF. DNA of the CDR3: TGTGCCACCAGTGATTTGCAGGGCACCCAGTACTTC.

The chain couples TRBV13 to TRBJ2-7; D is perhaps TRBD1 or TRBD2 (5 bases each). This CDR3 contains 14 residues. Trimming removed 5 bases at V and 0 bases at J, with 11 bases between. Germline assignment: CDR1 PRHDT and CDR2 FYEKMQ (reference sequence). The CDR3 loop reads CASSQWGSSYEQYF. The DNA of the CDR3 is TGTGCCAGCAGCCAATGGGGGAGCTCCTACGAGCAGTACTTC.

The table lists this clonotype with a count of one. The V gene is TRBV7-9, the J gene TRBJ2-3, with D unresolved. Trimming left V 4 bases short and J 6 bases short, with 17 bases between. Germline values: CDR1 SEHNR, CDR2 FQNEAQ (reference sequence). The CDR3 loop spans 15 amino acids. CDR3 coding DNA: TGTGCCAGCAGCTCCTTTCGAAGGGTTACTGATACGCAGTATTTT. Encoded protein: CASSSFRRVTDTQYF.

The gene calls are TRBV20-1 and TRBJ2-1; 10 nucleotides line up with TRBD2. In germline, CDR1 is DFQATT, CDR2 SNEGSKA (reference sequence). The CDR3 loop spans 14 amino acids. Trimming cost V 5 bases and J 9 bases; bases outside gene matches: 10. The CDR3 is CSAGGASGRSEQFF. The CDR3 nucleotides read TGCAGTGCTGGGGGGGCTAGCGGGAGAAGTGAGCAGTTCTTC.

The rearrangement links TRBV27 to TRBJ2-3; TRBD2 matches at 10 bases. This CDR3 has 19 residues. V was pared by 3 bases and J by 0 bases, with 12 bases of the junction left unmatched. From germline, CDR1 is MNHEY and CDR2 SMNVEV (reference sequence). The CDR3 DNA is TGTGCCAGCAGTTTTATAGGTGGACTAGCGGCTTCTAGCACAGATACGCAGTATTTT. Translated: CASSFIGGLAASSTDTQYF.

The rearrangement joins TRBV29-1 to TRBJ1-5; TRBD1 is a possible D gene (6 bases). The CDR3 runs to 15 residues. Germline V CDR1 and CDR2: SQVTM, ANQGSEA. The CDR3 DNA follows: TGCTGCGCTGCCGAACAGGGAGGGTTTAATCAGCCCCAGCATTTT. Translation gives CCAAEQGGFNQPQHF.

The sample holds one count of this clonotype. The chain employs TRBV12-3 or TRBV12-4 and TRBJ1-1; the D gene is possibly TRBD1 (5 bases). The CDR3 is 17 amino acids. Trimming removed 4 bases from V and 5 bases from J, with 23 bases in between. CDR3: CASSSTRTSRWGTEAFF. In nucleotides, the CDR3 is TGTGCCAGCAGTTCCACCCGGACATCAAGGTGGGGAACTGAAGCTTTCTTT.